This TCR beta chain appears in the sequencing data of a study of T cell repertoires in cytomegalovirus infection. The wider study: HLA-B-restricted CMV epitopes that are well studied were used alongside recently identified HLA-C-restricted ones. Public TCR beta signatures indicated both CMV infection and matching HLA type.

Germline CDR1 reads SNHLY; CDR2 reads FYNNEI. The CDR3 has 17 amino acids. With V trimmed by 8 bases and J by 7 bases, 18 bases remained unmatched. TCRdb re-called the reads through MiXCR, storing one row per CDR3 protein. The profile covers hundreds of thousands of distinct CDR3 sequences, with roughly 46% appearing a single time and roughly two fifths taken by the ten largest. Study results and limitations: There were HLA-C-restricted CMV-specific TCR beta clonotypes dominating the ex vivo response. Summed frequency of shared TCR beta families picked out CMV carriers who also had the relevant HLA.

This clonotype was seen a handful of times. Its antigen is as yet unknown. This specimen consisted of cultured PBMCs, obtained from culture after CMV antigen stimulation. This sequence originates from a human donor in good health (CMV status not recorded). Some clones in this sample may be carry-over from other donors' samples. This chain uses TRBV2 with TRBJ2-7; 12 bases agree with TRBD1. CDR3 in DNA: TGTGCCAGCGACGGGGACCAACCGGGACAGGGGGCAAAAGAGCAGTACTTC. Its translation: CASDGDQPGQGAKEQYF.